A selection of T cell receptor beta chains follows, all from one sample in a study of post-analysis software for immune sequencing data. TCRdb ran MiXCR on the PCR reads and lists one entry per CDR3 protein. The sample contains 350,000 to 450,000 distinct CDR3 sequences, less than 40% of which appear only once. The sequenced material came from blood. These receptors were obtained from a girl aged 2 to 9 with multiple sclerosis. The conserved cysteine and the conserved F or W are not part of the CDR3 here.

>TRBV12-3/TRBV12-4|TRBJ2-7
ASTSRWEGANRREAQY
>TRBV5-1|TRBJ2-7
ASSATGSSYEQY
>TRBV4-3|TRBJ2-1
ASSQRLVFFNSSYNEQF
>TRBV20-1|TRBJ1-2
SAILAQVYGYT
>TRBV4-3|TRBJ2-1
ASSQDAPTERRYNEQF
>TRBV6-5|TRBJ2-5
ASSYEASQAMKQY
>TRBV7-3|TRBJ2-1
ASSYDGRYYADEQF
>TRBV20-1|TRBJ2-7
SASGWAYEQY
>TRBV7-7|TRBJ2-7
ASSPSGRADEQY
>TRBV29-1|TRBJ1-2
SVEDQTGVGYGYT
>TRBV5-5|TRBJ2-3
ASSFVGADTQY
>TRBV4-3|TRBJ2-5
ASSQDPRGGSDNEQY
>TRBV4-1|TRBJ2-1
ASSQDLRAGINEQF
>TRBV29-1|TRBJ1-2
SAGSRGLNYGYT
>TRBV9|TRBJ2-1
ASSVEGGPRYNEQF
>TRBV12-3/TRBV12-4|TRBJ1-4
ASSLLRDTATNEELF
>TRBV18|TRBJ1-1
ASSAGTRMTEAF
>TRBV4-1|TRBJ1-2
ASSQHTLSTYGYGYT
>TRBV20-1|TRBJ2-3
SASPGQGATDTQY
>TRBV5-1|TRBJ1-1
ASSPTRGVTEAF
>TRBV27|TRBJ2-3
ASSFHPSGRADTQY
>TRBV7-6|TRBJ2-7
ASSFQGPTSEQY
>TRBV5-5|TRBJ2-2
ASSSQLPGGESTGELF
>TRBV28|TRBJ2-7
ASSNSRDSRTYEQY
>TRBV20-1|TRBJ2-1
SARRAGRIKEQF
>TRBV5-1|TRBJ1-1
ASSPRQTGDTEAF
>TRBV29-1|TRBJ2-6
SVDRPSGANVLT
>TRBV29-1|TRBJ2-7
SVTGRQGVSEQY
>TRBV27|TRBJ2-6
ASSPGQGGSGANVLT
>TRBV10-3|TRBJ2-1
AIKLGPPPGSYNEQF
>TRBV20-1|TRBJ2-7
SATPTYEQY
>TRBV18|TRBJ1-1
ASSPPTLIAGMNTEAF
>TRBV28|TRBJ2-5
ASGELQKTQY
>TRBV20-1|TRBJ1-4
SAKGQGNEKLF
>TRBV7-2|TRBJ2-1
ASSLAGYEQF
>TRBV12-3/TRBV12-4|TRBJ2-1
ASSFRGGSDNEQF